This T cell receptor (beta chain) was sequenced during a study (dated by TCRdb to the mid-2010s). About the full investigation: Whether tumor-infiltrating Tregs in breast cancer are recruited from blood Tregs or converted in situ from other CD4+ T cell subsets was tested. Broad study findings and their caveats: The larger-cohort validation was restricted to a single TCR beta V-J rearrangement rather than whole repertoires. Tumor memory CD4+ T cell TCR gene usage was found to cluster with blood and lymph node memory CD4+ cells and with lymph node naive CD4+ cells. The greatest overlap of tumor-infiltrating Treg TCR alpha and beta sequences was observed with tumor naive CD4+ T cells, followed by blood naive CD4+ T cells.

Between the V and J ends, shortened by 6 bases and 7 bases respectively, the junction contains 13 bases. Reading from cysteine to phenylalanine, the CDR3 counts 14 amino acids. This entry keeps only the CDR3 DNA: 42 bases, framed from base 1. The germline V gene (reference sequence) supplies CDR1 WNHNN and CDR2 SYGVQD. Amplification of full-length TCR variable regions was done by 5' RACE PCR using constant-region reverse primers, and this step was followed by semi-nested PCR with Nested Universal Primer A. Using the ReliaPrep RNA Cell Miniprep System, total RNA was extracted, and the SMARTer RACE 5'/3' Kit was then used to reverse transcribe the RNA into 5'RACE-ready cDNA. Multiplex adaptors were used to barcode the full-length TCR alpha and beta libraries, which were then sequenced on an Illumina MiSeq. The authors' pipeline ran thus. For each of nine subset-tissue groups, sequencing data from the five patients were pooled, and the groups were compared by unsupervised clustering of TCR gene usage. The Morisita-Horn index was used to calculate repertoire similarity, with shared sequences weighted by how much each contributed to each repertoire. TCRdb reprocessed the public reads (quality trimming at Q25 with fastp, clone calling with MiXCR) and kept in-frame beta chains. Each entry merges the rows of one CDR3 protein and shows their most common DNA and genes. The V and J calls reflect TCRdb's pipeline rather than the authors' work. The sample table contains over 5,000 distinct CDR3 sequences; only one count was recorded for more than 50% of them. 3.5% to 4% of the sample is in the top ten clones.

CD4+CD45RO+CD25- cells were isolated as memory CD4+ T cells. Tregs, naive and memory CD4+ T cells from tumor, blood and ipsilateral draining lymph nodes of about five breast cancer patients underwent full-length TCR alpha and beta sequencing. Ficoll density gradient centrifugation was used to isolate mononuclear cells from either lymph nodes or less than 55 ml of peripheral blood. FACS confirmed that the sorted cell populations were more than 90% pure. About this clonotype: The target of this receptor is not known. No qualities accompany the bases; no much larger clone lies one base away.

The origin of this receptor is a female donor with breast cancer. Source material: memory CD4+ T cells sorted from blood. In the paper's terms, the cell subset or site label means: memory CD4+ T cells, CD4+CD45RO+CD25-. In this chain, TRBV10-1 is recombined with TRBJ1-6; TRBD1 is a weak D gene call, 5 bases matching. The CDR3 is CASRAGTANSPLHF. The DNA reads TGCGCCAGCAGGGCCGGGACGGCGAATTCACCCCTCCACTTT.